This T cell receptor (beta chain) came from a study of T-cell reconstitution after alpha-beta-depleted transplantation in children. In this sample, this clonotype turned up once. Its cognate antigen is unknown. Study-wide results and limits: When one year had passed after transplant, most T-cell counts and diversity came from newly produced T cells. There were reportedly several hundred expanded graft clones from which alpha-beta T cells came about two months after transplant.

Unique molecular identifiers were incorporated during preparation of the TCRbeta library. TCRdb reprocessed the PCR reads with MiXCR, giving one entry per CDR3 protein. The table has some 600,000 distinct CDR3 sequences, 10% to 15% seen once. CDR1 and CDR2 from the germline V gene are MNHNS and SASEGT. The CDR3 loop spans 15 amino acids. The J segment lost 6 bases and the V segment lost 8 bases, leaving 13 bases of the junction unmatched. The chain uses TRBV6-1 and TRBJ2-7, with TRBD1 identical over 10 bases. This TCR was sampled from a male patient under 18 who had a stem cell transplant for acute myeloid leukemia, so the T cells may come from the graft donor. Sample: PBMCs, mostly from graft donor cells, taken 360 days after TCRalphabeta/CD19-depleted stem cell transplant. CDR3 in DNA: TGTGCCAGCTCGAAACCCGGGACAGGGGTAGGCGAGCAGTACTTC. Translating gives CASSKPGTGVGEQYF.